This T cell receptor beta chain was observed in a study of cytomegalovirus exposure and HLA in healthy donors. The CDR3 extends over 13 amino acids. Trimming removed 5 bases from V and 4 bases from J, with 11 bases in between. Germline loops: CDR1 MNHEY, CDR2 SVGAGI. This PCR relied on a set of 60 Vbeta primers and 13 Jbeta primers. Only in-frame clones appear in the TCRdb table, and some are missing; sequencing was by immunoSEQ multiplex PCR. The repertoire holds over 120,000 clones, about 80% seen once, with under 6% in the top ten. The sequencing input was PBMCs. J is TRBJ1-2 and V is TRBV6-5; D unresolved. This clonotype was obtained from a man in his forties in good health and CMV-seronegative. The CDR3: CASSTVGSYGYTF. The CDR3 nucleotides read TGTGCCAGCAGTACAGTCGGGAGCTATGGCTACACCTTC.